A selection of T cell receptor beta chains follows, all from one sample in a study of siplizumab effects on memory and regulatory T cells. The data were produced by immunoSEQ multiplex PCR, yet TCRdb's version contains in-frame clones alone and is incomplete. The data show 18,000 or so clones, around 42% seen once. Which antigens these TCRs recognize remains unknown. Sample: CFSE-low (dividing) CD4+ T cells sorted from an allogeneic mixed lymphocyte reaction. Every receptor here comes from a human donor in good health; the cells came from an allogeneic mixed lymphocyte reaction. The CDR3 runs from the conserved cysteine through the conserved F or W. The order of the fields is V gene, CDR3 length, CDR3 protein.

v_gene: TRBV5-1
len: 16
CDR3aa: CASSPGQGAPNTEAFF

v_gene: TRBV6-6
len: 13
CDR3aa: CASSRYRDYEQYF

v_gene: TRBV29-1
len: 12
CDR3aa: CSVPRQVAEAFF

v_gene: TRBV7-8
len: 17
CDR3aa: CASSPRGGLSSTDTQYF

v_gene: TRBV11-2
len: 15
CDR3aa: CASRKLAGKNNEQFF

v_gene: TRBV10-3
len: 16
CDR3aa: CAISDNTLAGTYEQYF

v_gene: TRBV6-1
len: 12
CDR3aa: CASRTDIYEQYF

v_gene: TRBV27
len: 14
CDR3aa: CASSFSRGTDTQYF

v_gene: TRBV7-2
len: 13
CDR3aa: CASSYTLWVTQYF

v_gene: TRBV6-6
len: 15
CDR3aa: CASSLTASGANVLTF

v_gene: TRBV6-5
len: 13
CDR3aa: CASSCPGSGTQYF

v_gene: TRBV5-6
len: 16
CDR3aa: CASSITSGGGTDTQYF

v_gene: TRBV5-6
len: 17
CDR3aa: CASSLALIAGGRETQYF

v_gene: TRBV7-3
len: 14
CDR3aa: CASSLMGGYETQYF

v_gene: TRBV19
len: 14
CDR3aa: CASTKGGQGDEQFF

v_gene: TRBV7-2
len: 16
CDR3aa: CANSLLSGGAGDTQYF

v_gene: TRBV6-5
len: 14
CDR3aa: CASRPGTVTGELFF

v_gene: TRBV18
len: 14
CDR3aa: CASSPTGGYTEAFF

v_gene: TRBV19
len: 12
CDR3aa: CASKERTGELFF

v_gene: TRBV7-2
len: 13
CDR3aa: CASSLGFNTEAFF

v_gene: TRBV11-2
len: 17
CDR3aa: CASSLSRTGPFTGELFF

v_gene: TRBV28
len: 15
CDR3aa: CASSSSGERAGELFF

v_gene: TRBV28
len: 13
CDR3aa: CASRSTSGGTGFF

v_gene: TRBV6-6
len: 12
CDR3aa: CASSYGEGEAFF

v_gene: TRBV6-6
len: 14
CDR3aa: CASSYAGGKTEAFF

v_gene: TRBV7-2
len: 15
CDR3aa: CASRPWGTNTGELFF

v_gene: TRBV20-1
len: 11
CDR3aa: CSAGGGGTQYF

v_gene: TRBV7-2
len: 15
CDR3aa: CASSFDGGGQETQYF

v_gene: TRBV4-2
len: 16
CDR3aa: CASSQELAVQYNEQFF

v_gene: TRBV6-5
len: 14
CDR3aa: CASSYLTGSLGYTF

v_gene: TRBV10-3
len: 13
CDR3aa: CAISDTKVETQYF

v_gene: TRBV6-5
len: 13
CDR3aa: CASSENGAYEQYF

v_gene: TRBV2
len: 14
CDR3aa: CASSYGSGSGTQYF

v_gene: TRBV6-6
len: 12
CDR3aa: CASREGVQGYTF

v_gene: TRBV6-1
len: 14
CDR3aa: CASIQQVGFTEAFF

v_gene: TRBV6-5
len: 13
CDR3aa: CASSYSHTQKLFF

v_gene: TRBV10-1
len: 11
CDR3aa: CASSSNTEAFF

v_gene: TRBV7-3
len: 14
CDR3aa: CASSPGLSIDTQYF

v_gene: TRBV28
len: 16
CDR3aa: CASSLWSREAYQPQHF

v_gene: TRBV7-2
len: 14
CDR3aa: CASSLRTGDTEAFF

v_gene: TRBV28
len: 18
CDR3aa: CASSKVILTQSQANVLTF

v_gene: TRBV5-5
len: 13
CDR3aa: CASSLLVGNGYTF

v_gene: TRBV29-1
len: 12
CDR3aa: CSFRTGFGEQYF

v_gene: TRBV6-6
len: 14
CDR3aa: CASSYWDRNTEAFF

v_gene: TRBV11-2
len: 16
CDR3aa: CASSSYRGEVYNEQFF

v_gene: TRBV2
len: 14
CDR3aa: CASRRTGVKQPQHF

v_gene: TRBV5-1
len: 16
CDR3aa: CASSRRTGESTDTQYF

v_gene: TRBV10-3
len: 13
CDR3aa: CAIRPDRGDGYTF

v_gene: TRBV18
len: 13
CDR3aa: CASSPAGMYEQYF